The table lists the clone carrying this TCR beta chain with many counts. Treatment was busulfan-fludarabine conditioning, a marrow graft, and cyclophosphamide on days +3 and +4. This sample is part of a study of T cells after posttransplantation cyclophosphamide. TCRdb keeps only in-frame clones here, not all; method: immunoSEQ multiplex PCR. Sampling found roughly 10,000 clones, none seen once. Germline trimming cut 8 bases from V and 0 bases from J; bases unmatched to any gene: 2. Germline loops: CDR1 MNHEY, CDR2 SMNVEV (reference sequence). The CDR3 sequence is 14 residues long. Sample: PBMCs, taken after allogeneic stem cell transplant with posttransplant cyclophosphamide. This sequence was found in a female patient aged 40-49 years who received an allogeneic stem cell transplant from a related donor, was CMV-positive, and had no GVHD. Some T cells may have come from the graft donor. V and J are TRBV27 and TRBJ1-1; 11 bases agree with TRBD1. The CDR3 here is CASGDRGMNTEAFF. CDR3 coding DNA: TGTGCCAGCGGGGACAGGGGGATGAACACTGAAGCTTTCTTT.